This T cell receptor beta chain derives from a study of T cells in Graves' hyperthyroidism and ophthalmopathy (dated by TCRdb to the late 2010s). Study-wide context: Peripheral blood was collected at initial diagnosis, before any treatment. To identify distinguishing TCR V-J signatures, a discovery cohort of 90 to 100 patients was used, comprising 40 to 45 with Graves' ophthalmopathy and roughly 60 with stable Graves' hyperthyroidism. An independent validation cohort of some 18 hyperthyroidism patients and 17 patients who later progressed to ophthalmopathy tested prospective prediction of ophthalmopathy. The roughly 91 discovery patients were randomly split 7:3 into training and test sets. In more than 5 Graves' hyperthyroidism patients, the study also compared T-cell repertoires from thyroid tissue with T-cell repertoires from blood. After sampling, hyperthyroidism patients received methimazole starting at 30 mg daily, and ophthalmopathy patients received high-dose intravenous methylprednisolone. The paper reports TCR Vbeta CDR3 sequencing of 140 or so peripheral blood samples: approximately 43 ophthalmopathy, roughly 80 hyperthyroidism and roughly 17 progressor patients.

Amplification of TCR beta CDR3 regions was carried out from RNA transcripts. A first-round RT-PCR of the TCR CDR3 used the HTBI primer set with the Qiagen OneStep RT-PCR kit. Libraries were constructed in a second round of multiplex PCR, after which size selection and purification were performed. Sequencing of the libraries was done on an Illumina HiSeq2000 using paired-end 100 bp reads. Per the source publication's procedure: Raw data were processed with SOAPnuke, discarding reads with adapters, uncalled bases, mean Phred below 15, or no exact constant-primer or identifier match. High-quality paired reads were merged using COPE v1.2.5, and each unique nucleotide sequence was defined as a clonotype. Clonotypes were aligned to IMGT TRBV, TRBD and TRBJ reference segments using MiTCR v1.1. The analysis was restricted to V-J combinations with a frequency above 0.0001, which together covered just over 98% of the repertoires. A TCS score was defined as the ratio of F50 (clonal expansion) to E x V (chaos), with BLOSUM62-based TCRdist applied between CDR3 peptides within each V-J. Welch's t-statistics and random forest reduced 500 to 550 V-J features to about 13, which were used in a naive Bayes classifier (R e1071). TCRdb ran its own pipeline on the public reads, namely fastp trimming at Q25 and MiXCR clone calling, and kept in-frame beta chains. Duplicate CDR3 protein sequences are folded into a single record with the most common DNA and genes. None of the V and J calls come from the authors' own analysis; TCRdb made them. This sample has 300,000 to 450,000 distinct CDR3 sequences in its table, and roughly 15% of those were observed once. Less than 20% of the sample belongs to the ten largest clones.

With respect to this clonotype: The specificity of this receptor is unknown. No much larger clone exists at a distance of one base, and base qualities are not known.

Ophthalmopathy patients had moderately to severely active disease, Clinical Activity Score of at least 3, NOSPECS grade of at least 4, and duration under 3 months. Exclusion was applied to patients with uncontrolled infections, other autoimmune diseases, pregnancy or lactation. Diagnoses were established on the basis of clinical symptoms, serum thyroxine and TRAb, thyroid ultrasound, and orbital computed tomography. Ficoll-Paque density gradient centrifugation was used to isolate PBMCs from about 10 ml of fresh peripheral blood. Total RNA was extracted using Trizol reagent, and RNA quality was assessed on an Agilent 2100 Bioanalyzer. Study-wide conclusions, independent of this receptor: Most expanded thyroid clonotypes (frequency above 0.001) were also detected in blood, a finding suggesting that blood repertoires may reflect thyroid immune responses. A model built on a 13 V-J signature distinguished ophthalmopathy from stable hyperthyroidism, reaching 85% to 90% sensitivity and about 81% specificity in cross-validation and 80%/75% in testing. Sample size was not statistically predetermined, and investigators were not blinded to group allocation. In validation, progression to ophthalmopathy was predicted by the model with about 70% sensitivity and roughly 76% specificity, a median of approximately 6.5 months before onset.

V is cut back by 8 bases and J by 4 bases, with 6 bases in the junction unmatched. The CDR3 runs 14 amino acids, cysteine and phenylalanine included. The kept DNA is CDR3 alone, 42 bases in frame from the first base. Based on the germline V gene, the CDR1 and CDR2 sequences are SNHLY and FYNNEI. Sequenced input: blood. The clonotype was recovered from a woman aged 25 to 45 with Graves' ophthalmopathy. The V and J genes are TRBV2 and TRBJ2-3; a stretch of 10 junction bases matches TRBD2. The DNA sequence follows: TGTGCCAGCGAGGGACTAGCGAATGCAGATACGCAGTATTTT. This yields the protein CASEGLANADTQYF.